This note documents a single TCR beta chain sequence. This sample is part of a study of cytomegalovirus exposure and HLA in healthy donors. 13 Jbeta primers and 60 Vbeta primers were used for the PCR. Measured with immunoSEQ multiplex PCR; TCRdb has only the in-frame clones, and not every one. Of approximately 150,000 clones in the sample, 73% are singletons; the top ten hold under 2%. The CDR3 runs to 14 residues. The germline V gene has CDR1 MNHEY and CDR2 SMNVEV (reference sequence). V was trimmed by 5 bases and J by 0 bases, leaving 11 bases between them. The chain employs TRBV27 and TRBJ2-7; TRBD1 might be the D (6 bases). The material sequenced was PBMCs. This receptor was identified in a woman in her late teens or twenties in good health and CMV-seronegative. The DNA for the CDR3 is TGTGCCAGCAGTATTACGGACAGCTCCTACGAGCAGTACTTC. Protein product: CASSITDSSYEQYF.